This T cell receptor beta chain was retrieved from a study of blood T cell repertoires in COVID-19. Study-level information: There were acute and convalescent COVID-19 samples, and they came from the United States, Italy and Spain. PBMCs, B-cell-depleted T cells, or T cells provided the cDNA or gDNA that made up the material.

There are 14 residues in the CDR3. The germline V gene has CDR1 SGHKS and CDR2 YYEKEE (reference sequence). Trimming removed 2 bases at V and 4 bases at J, with 12 bases between. Original processing methods: Reference gene primers were amplified, and this amplification served to estimate nucleated cell counts. Repertoires were generated with immunoSEQ multiplex PCR, while TCRdb's copy carries only in-frame clones and drops some. V, J and clone size reflect that table, while D and trimming were determined from the DNA. The sample carries fewer than 60,000 clones, roughly 83% recorded once. Seattle-derived patients entered the study during active infection and were followed longitudinally.

This rearrangement joins TRBV5-5 to TRBJ2-5, with D possibly being TRBD2 (6 bases). The material sequenced was peripheral blood. This clonotype was obtained from a man aged 25-40 years with COVID-19, enrolled during active disease. CDR3 region: CASSFGTGGETQYF. The CDR3 bases are TGTGCCAGCAGCTTTGGGACTGGAGGAGAGACCCAGTACTTC. Complete variable domain (other parts from reference TRBV5-5 and TRBJ2-5): DAGVTQSPTHLIKTRGQQVTLRCSPISGHKSVSWYQQVLGQGPQFIFQYYEKEERGRGNFPDRFSARQFPNYSSELNVNALLLGDSALYLCASSFGTGGETQYFGPGTRLLVL.